Listed below are T cell receptor beta chains from one sample, sequenced in a study of T cell responses to AZD1222 COVID-19 vaccine. Data came from immunoSEQ multiplex PCR; TCRdb stores just in-frame clones and leaves some out. Here the sample spans 80,000 or so clones, nearly 85% being singletons. The starting material was peripheral blood, obtained on day 0 of AZD1222 vaccination. All receptors derive from an adult in good health. CDR3s include the opening cysteine and the closing phenylalanine or tryptophan. A D gene is named only where the DNA matches it firmly. Rows give clone size only sometimes, using once, few, many, or a class for an expanded clone.

D gene	V gene	J gene	clone size	CDR3 protein	CDR3 DNA
.	TRBV18	TRBJ2-5	.	CASSPPRKEETQYF	TGTGCCAGCTCACCACCGCGGAAAGAAGAGACCCAGTACTTC
TRBD2	TRBV6-2/TRBV6-3	TRBJ2-1	.	CASSYLLAGGHNEQFF	TGTGCCAGCAGTTACCTACTAGCGGGAGGCCACAATGAGCAGTTCTTC
TRBD2	TRBV15	TRBJ2-3	few	CATSLRTSGKEQYF	TGTGCCACCAGCCTCCGGACTAGCGGGAAGGAGCAGTATTTT
.	TRBV7-9	TRBJ2-1	.	CASSLVGGPYNEQFF	TGTGCCAGCAGCTTAGTCGGGGGTCCCTACAATGAGCAGTTCTTC
TRBD1	TRBV6-5	TRBJ1-1	.	CASSRQGDTEAFF	TGTGCCAGCAGTCGACAGGGGGACACTGAAGCTTTCTTT
.	TRBV5-4	TRBJ1-1	once	CASSLGQTNTEAFF	TGTGCCAGCAGCTTGGGACAGACGAACACTGAAGCTTTCTTT
TRBD2	TRBV10-3	TRBJ2-1	.	CAISDGAGGTIDNEQFF	TGTGCCATCAGTGACGGGGCGGGAGGTACGATCGACAATGAGCAGTTCTTC
.	TRBV2	TRBJ1-5	.	CASSEGPKGNQPQHF	TGTGCCAGCAGTGAAGGACCGAAAGGCAATCAGCCCCAGCATTTT
.	TRBV6-4	TRBJ2-5	.	CASSDCEFETQYF	TGTGCCAGCAGTGACTGTGAGTTCGAGACCCAGTACTTC
.	TRBV19	TRBJ1-2	.	CASSTGPPRNYGYTF	TGTGCCAGTAGTACGGGCCCACCGCGAAACTATGGCTACACCTTC
.	TRBV5-5	TRBJ1-6	.	CASSWGSSSYNSPLHF	TGTGCCAGCAGCTGGGGCTCGAGCTCCTATAATTCACCCCTCCACTTT
.	TRBV9	TRBJ2-1	.	CASSPGAGVMSQFF	TGTGCCAGCAGCCCTGGGGCTGGGGTAATGAGTCAGTTCTTC
.	TRBV7-8	TRBJ1-5	.	CASSLSAGNQPQHF	TGTGCCAGCAGCTTATCTGCTGGGAATCAGCCCCAGCATTTT
.	TRBV28	TRBJ1-5	few	CASTPVNQPQHF	TGTGCCAGCACCCCTGTTAATCAGCCCCAGCATTTT
TRBD1	TRBV18	TRBJ1-1	many	CASSEGTGGVGAFF	TGTGCCAGCTCAGAAGGGACAGGGGGAGTAGGAGCTTTCTTT
.	TRBV19	TRBJ2-4	.	CASSTTGLGNIQYF	TGTGCCAGTAGCACCACAGGATTAGGTAACATTCAGTACTTC
TRBD1	TRBV6-5	TRBJ1-5	.	CATSSQGDQPQHF	TGTGCCACCTCCTCACAGGGGGATCAGCCCCAGCATTTT
.	TRBV5-1	TRBJ2-7	once	CASSLEAGTEQYF	TGCGCCAGCAGCTTGGAGGCAGGGACAGAGCAGTACTTC
TRBD1	TRBV9	TRBJ1-4	.	CASSEDRARNEKLFF	TGTGCCAGCAGCGAAGACAGGGCCCGTAATGAAAAACTGTTTTTT
TRBD2	TRBV9	TRBJ2-3	.	CASSRQGRSGREADTQYF	TGTGCCAGCTCCAGACAGGGTAGGAGCGGGAGGGAGGCAGATACGCAGTATTTT